What follows describes a single TCR beta chain. Antigen specificity is unknown. This entry is derived from a study of T cells expressing NK-cell markers. About the research overall: Out of eight donors sequenced, seven tested HCMV-seropositive and the remaining one seronegative. Study-level findings and limits: There remained a lack of clarity about HCMV specificity of expanded NKG2C+ T cell clones. CD8+ T cells in six or seven donors included dominant NKG2C+ clonotypes at roughly 1.0-7.5%.

For TCR beta, cDNA was produced by 5'RACE template switching with UMIs. Reprocessing the 5' RACE reads, TCRdb reports a single entry for every CDR3 protein and omits DNA. In total, the table holds roughly 420,000 distinct CDR3 sequences. There are 15 residues in the CDR3. The germline V gene has CDR1 DFQATT and CDR2 SNEGSKA (reference sequence). This sequence was found in a woman aged 18 to 75 in good health. This chain uses TRBV20-1 with TRBJ1-4; TCRdb's D call of TRBD1 is untestable without DNA. Sequenced sample: blood T cells: a sorted CD56 or NKG2C T cell subset, CD4+ or CD8+ T cells, or bulk PBMC T cells (not recorded which). The CDR3 is CSARDPTGANEKLFF.